There are many counts of the clone carrying this T cell receptor beta chain. What it recognizes is unknown. One end of the junction fails to match germline, which may point to a read error. All the donors were Caucasian adults who lived in Nashville, Tennessee. The sample is drawn from a study of shared clonotypes between healthy human individuals. The deep-level immunoSEQ assay was used. The authors split each subset's genomic DNA evenly across several immunoSEQ plates. The table came from immunoSEQ multiplex PCR; TCRdb's copy has only in-frame clones and leaves some out. The table lists fewer than 600,000 clones, roughly 79% of them singletons. Study observations and caveats: Sequencing depth was expected to influence donor clonotype sharing.

Sequenced input: PBMCs. The receptor's source is a woman aged 40 to 55 in good health. Some clones in this sample may be carry-over from other donors' samples.

The CDR3 is CAASRTGPEAQTQYF. In nucleotides, the CDR3 is TGTGCCGCCAGCAGAACCGGGCCAGAGGCGCAGACCCAGTACTTC. The chain is built from TRBV15 and TRBJ2-5, with D hard to call. Germline V lookup: CDR1 LNHNV, CDR2 YYDKDF (reference sequence). This CDR3 contains 15 residues.